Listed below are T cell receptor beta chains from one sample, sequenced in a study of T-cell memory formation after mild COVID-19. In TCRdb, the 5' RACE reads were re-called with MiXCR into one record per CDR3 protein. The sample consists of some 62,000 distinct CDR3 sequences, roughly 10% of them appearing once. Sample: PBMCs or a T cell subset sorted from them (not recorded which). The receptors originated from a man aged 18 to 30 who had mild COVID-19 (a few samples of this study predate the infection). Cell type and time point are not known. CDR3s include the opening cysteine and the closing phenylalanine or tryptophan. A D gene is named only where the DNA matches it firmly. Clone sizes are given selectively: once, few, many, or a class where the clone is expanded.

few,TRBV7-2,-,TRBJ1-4,CASSPLGGKLFF,TGTGCCAGCAGCCCCCTTGGGGGAAAACTGTTTTTT
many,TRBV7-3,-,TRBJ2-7,CASSFGDGYEQYF,TGTGCCAGCAGCTTTGGGGACGGCTACGAGCAGTACTTC
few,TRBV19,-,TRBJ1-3,CASTPGPGTSGNTIYF,TGTGCCAGTACCCCCGGGCCAGGGACCTCTGGAAACACCATATATTTT
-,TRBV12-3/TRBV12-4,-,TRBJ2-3,CASRDRDTQYF,TGTGCCAGCAGAGACCGAGATACGCAGTATTTT
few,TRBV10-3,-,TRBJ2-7,CAISESEGGEQYF,TGTGCCATCAGTGAGTCCGAGGGCGGCGAGCAGTACTTC
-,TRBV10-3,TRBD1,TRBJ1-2,CALGQGVGYTF,TGTGCCCTAGGACAGGGGGTTGGCTACACCTTC
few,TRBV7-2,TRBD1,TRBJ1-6,CASSDRDRGSYNSPLHF,TGTGCCAGCAGCGACCGGGACAGGGGCTCCTATAATTCACCCCTCCACTTT
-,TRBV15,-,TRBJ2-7,CATSRVMAGRTGEQYF,TGTGCCACCAGCAGAGTAATGGCAGGGCGAACTGGCGAGCAGTACTTC
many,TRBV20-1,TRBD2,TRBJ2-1,CSAPRTSGELEFF,TGCAGTGCTCCAAGGACTAGCGGGGAATTGGAGTTCTTC
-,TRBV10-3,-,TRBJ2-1,CAIRDTGASSYNEQFF,TGTGCCATCAGGGATACCGGGGCGAGCTCCTACAATGAGCAGTTCTTC
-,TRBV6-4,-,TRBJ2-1,CASSAFGGDYNEQFF,TGTGCCAGCAGTGCCTTTGGCGGGGACTACAATGAGCAGTTCTTC
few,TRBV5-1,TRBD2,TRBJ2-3,CASSLDSGGNADTQYF,TGCGCCAGCAGCTTGGATAGCGGGGGGAATGCAGATACGCAGTATTTT
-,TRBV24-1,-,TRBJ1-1,CATSDPRTANTEAFF,TGTGCCACCAGTGACCCTCGGACAGCGAACACTGAAGCTTTCTTT
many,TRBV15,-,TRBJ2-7,CATSEQGYEQYF,TGTGCCACCAGCGAACAGGGTTACGAGCAGTACTTC
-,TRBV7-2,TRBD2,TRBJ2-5,CASSFAGDETQYF,TGTGCCAGCAGCTTTGCGGGGGATGAGACCCAGTACTTC
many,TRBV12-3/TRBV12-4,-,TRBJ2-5,CASSSLLRGESQYF,TGTGCCAGCAGTTCCCTTCTACGGGGAGAGTCCCAGTACTTC
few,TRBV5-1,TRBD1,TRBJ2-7,CASSLAPWAGGSMEQYF,TGCGCCAGCAGCTTGGCCCCCTGGGCAGGGGGCTCGATGGAGCAGTACTTC
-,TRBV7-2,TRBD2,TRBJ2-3,CAGTGGQGDTQYF,TGTGCCGGGACGGGGGGGCAGGGAGATACGCAGTATTTT
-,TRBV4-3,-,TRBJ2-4,CASSQRGGGGENIQYF,TGCGCCAGCAGCCAGCGGGGCGGAGGGGGCGAAAACATTCAGTACTTC
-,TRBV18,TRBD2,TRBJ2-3,CASSPEGLAPDTQYF,TGTGCCAGCTCACCAGAGGGACTAGCGCCAGATACGCAGTATTTT
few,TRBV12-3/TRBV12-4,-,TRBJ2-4,CASSFRQGRNIQYF,TGTGCCAGCAGTTTTCGGCAGGGGAGGAACATTCAGTACTTC
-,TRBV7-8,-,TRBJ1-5,CASSLSGGGRVDQPQHF,TGTGCCAGCAGCTTAAGTGGTGGAGGGCGGGTGGATCAGCCCCAGCATTTT
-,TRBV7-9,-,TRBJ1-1,CASSLVGRVAFF,TGTGCCAGCAGCTTGGTTGGCAGGGTGGCTTTCTTT
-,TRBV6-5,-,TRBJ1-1,CASSSIGTEAFF,TGTGCCAGCAGTTCCATAGGCACTGAAGCTTTCTTT
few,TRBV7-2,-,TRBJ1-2,CASSLVAPSRDTVIGYTF,TGTGCCAGCAGCTTAGTAGCCCCATCACGGGACACGGTAATCGGCTACACCTTC
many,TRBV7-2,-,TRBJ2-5,CASSLGIGKTQYF,TGTGCCAGCAGCTTGGGTATAGGGAAGACCCAGTACTTC
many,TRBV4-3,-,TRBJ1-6,CASSQEIGSPLHF,TGCGCCAGCAGCCAAGAAATCGGTTCACCCCTCCACTTT
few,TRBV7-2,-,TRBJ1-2,CASSMEAGQGSGYTF,TGTGCCAGCAGCATGGAGGCGGGTCAGGGGTCTGGCTACACCTTC
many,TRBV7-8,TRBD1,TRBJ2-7,CASRAGTGPYEQYF,TGTGCCAGCAGGGCAGGGACAGGACCCTACGAGCAGTACTTC
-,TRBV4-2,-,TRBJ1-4,CASSQDRGGNEKLFF,TGTGCCAGCAGCCAAGACAGGGGAGGTAATGAAAAACTGTTTTTT
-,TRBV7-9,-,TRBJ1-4,CASSQRAGRALEKLFF,TGTGCCAGCAGCCAGAGGGCGGGGCGGGCTTTGGAAAAACTGTTTTTT
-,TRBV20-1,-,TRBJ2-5,CSARDLQQETQYF,TGCAGTGCTAGAGATCTCCAGCAAGAGACCCAGTACTTC
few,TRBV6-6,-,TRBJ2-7,CASSYGPPEQYF,TGTGCCAGCAGTTACGGACCCCCCGAGCAGTACTTC
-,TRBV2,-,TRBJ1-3,CASSGEGNTIYF,TGTGCCAGCAGTGGCGAAGGAAACACCATATATTTT
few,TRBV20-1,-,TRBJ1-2,CSANNPRAQGYTF,TGCAGTGCTAATAACCCCAGGGCTCAGGGCTACACCTTC
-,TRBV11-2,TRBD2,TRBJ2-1,CASSPLLLGTSRPYNEQFF,TGTGCCAGCAGCCCACTATTATTGGGGACTAGTCGGCCCTACAATGAGCAGTTCTTC
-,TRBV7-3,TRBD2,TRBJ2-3,CASSPGGADTQYF,TGTGCCAGCAGCCCTGGGGGGGCAGATACGCAGTATTTT
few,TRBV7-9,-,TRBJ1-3,CASSMAGYSGNTIYF,TGTGCCAGCAGCATGGCAGGATACTCTGGAAACACCATATATTTT
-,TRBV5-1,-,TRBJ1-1,CASKGWVNTEAFF,TGCGCCAGCAAAGGGTGGGTGAACACTGAAGCTTTCTTT
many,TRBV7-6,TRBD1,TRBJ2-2,CASSLLVQGNGELFF,TGTGCCAGCAGCTTACTCGTACAGGGGAACGGGGAGCTGTTTTTT
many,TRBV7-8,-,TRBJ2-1,CASSSAPRRNNEQFF,TGTGCCAGCAGCTCGGCCCCCAGGAGAAACAATGAGCAGTTCTTC
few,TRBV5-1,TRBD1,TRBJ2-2,CASSSHGTGGNTGELFF,TGCGCCAGCAGCTCACACGGGACAGGCGGGAACACCGGGGAGCTGTTTTTT
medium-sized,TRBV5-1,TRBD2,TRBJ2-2,CASSRSLSGAGTGELFF,TGCGCCAGCAGCCGCTCTCTAAGCGGGGCAGGGACCGGGGAGCTGTTTTTT
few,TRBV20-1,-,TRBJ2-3,CSASSGADTQYF,TGCAGTGCTTCTTCAGGGGCAGATACGCAGTATTTT
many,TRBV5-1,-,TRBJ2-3,CASAIQGAGTDTQYF,TGCGCCAGTGCGATTCAGGGAGCGGGCACAGATACGCAGTATTTT
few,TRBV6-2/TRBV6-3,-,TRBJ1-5,CASSYSWGRASNQPQHF,TGTGCCAGCAGTTACTCGTGGGGTAGGGCGTCCAATCAGCCCCAGCATTTT
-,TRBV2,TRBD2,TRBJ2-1,CASSETSGGNEQFF,TGTGCCAGCAGTGAAACTAGCGGGGGGAATGAGCAGTTCTTC
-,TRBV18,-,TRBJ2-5,CASSPPGAGYTETQYF,TGTGCCAGCTCACCACCGGGGGCAGGGTATACGGAGACCCAGTACTTC
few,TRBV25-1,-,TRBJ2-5,CASSDLGGGGAETQYF,TGTGCCAGCAGTGATCTCGGAGGCGGTGGGGCAGAGACCCAGTACTTC
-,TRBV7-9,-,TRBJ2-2,CASSPRQVGNTGELFF,TGTGCCAGCAGCCCCAGACAGGTGGGGAACACCGGGGAGCTGTTTTTT
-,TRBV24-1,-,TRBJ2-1,CATSDWRGASSYNEQFF,TGTGCCACCAGTGATTGGAGGGGGGCCTCCTCCTACAATGAGCAGTTCTTC
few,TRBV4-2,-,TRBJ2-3,CASSQDRGDTQYF,TGTGCCAGCAGCCAAGATCGGGGAGATACGCAGTATTTT